A single sample is the source of the 20 T cell receptor beta chains below, sequenced in a study of blood T cell repertoires in COVID-19. The method was immunoSEQ multiplex PCR; TCRdb's version includes in-frame clones alone and lacks a portion of them. The table includes about 250,000 clones, roughly 89% detected once. The sample taken for sequencing was peripheral blood. These TCRs come from a woman aged 40-49 years who had recovered from COVID-19.

The chain couples TRBV12-5 to TRBJ2-1; 8 bases line up with TRBD2. The CDR3 has 14 amino acids. Germline assignment: CDR1 LGHNT and CDR2 FRNRAP. V lost 6 bases to trimming and J lost 7 bases; unmatched junction nucleotides: 8. The CDR3 DNA is TGTGCTAGTGGCATAGCGGGAAAAGGGAATGAGCAGTTCTTC. Protein sequence: CASGIAGKGNEQFF. Full variable domain (remainder filled in from reference TRBV12-5 and TRBJ2-1): DARVTQTPRHKVTEMGQEVTMRCQPILGHNTVFWYRQTMMQGLELLAYFRNRAPLDDSGMPKDRFSAEMPDATLATLKIQPSEPRDSAVYFCASGIAGKGNEQFFGPGTRLTVL.

The gene calls are TRBV29-1 and TRBJ2-2; 7 nucleotides agree with TRBD1. Germline assignment: CDR1 SQVTM and CDR2 ANQGSEA. The CDR3 spans 15 residues. V shed 7 bases, J shed 0 bases, and the junction held 8 bases outside the gene matches. The CDR3 is CSASRGTANTGELFF. In nucleotides, the CDR3 is TGCAGCGCGAGTAGGGGGACAGCGAACACCGGGGAGCTGTTTTTT.

CDR3 amino acids: CASSPRDGYTF. Written as DNA, the CDR3 is TGTGCCAGCAGCCCCAGGGATGGCTACACCTTC. The V call is TRBV7-8, the J call TRBJ1-2; tentatively, D is TRBD1 (5 bases). The CDR3 has 11 amino acids. V was cut by 5 bases and J by 6 bases, with 7 bases left in between. Germline values: CDR1 SGHVS, CDR2 FQNEAQ.

This sequence joins TRBV5-4 and TRBJ1-5; D gene uncertain. The V gene lost 0 bases and the J gene lost 7 bases, with 14 bases spanning the gap. CDR3 length: 15 amino acids. Per the germline V gene, CDR1 is SGHNT and CDR2 is YYREEE (reference sequence). The CDR3 DNA reads as TGTGCCAGCAGCTTGGACCTATCGCGGGCCCAGCCCCAGCATTTT. Its protein is CASSLDLSRAQPQHF.

This clone was recorded a few times. The chain couples TRBV27 to TRBJ2-1, with TRBD2 identical over 10 bases. V lost 9 bases, J lost 4 bases, and 3 bases stayed unmatched. CDR3 length: 13 residues. Germline-derived CDR1 and CDR2 are MNHEY and SMNVEV (reference sequence). The DNA for the CDR3 is TGTGCCAGTGGACTAGCGGCTTACAATGAGCAGTTCTTC. Translation gives CASGLAAYNEQFF.

The CDR3 DNA follows: TGTGCCAGCAGTTGGGGACAGAATCAGCCCCAGCATTTT. It codes for CASSWGQNQPQHF. V and J are TRBV28 and TRBJ1-5, with 7 bases that match TRBD1. After removal of 4 bases from V and 4 bases from J, the junction contained 1 base not matched to a gene. The CDR3 has 13 residues. Germline loops: CDR1 MDHEN, CDR2 SYDVKM.

The chain joins TRBV5-4 to TRBJ1-1; maybe TRBD1 (5 bases). CDR3 size: 14 residues. From germline, CDR1 is SGHNT and CDR2 YYREEE (reference sequence). Deletions cut 4 bases from V and 4 bases from J, with 14 bases between. In nucleotides, the CDR3 is TGTGCCAGCAGCACGGCGACAGTGGGCACTGAAGCTTTCTTT. Its protein is CASSTATVGTEAFF. Full variable domain (rest looked up from reference TRBV5-4 and TRBJ1-1): ETGVTQSPTHLIKTRGQQVTLRCSSQSGHNTVSWYQQALGQGPQFIFQYYREEENGRGNFPPRFSGLQFPNYSSELNVNALELDDSALYLCASSTATVGTEAFFGQGTRLTVV.

The rearrangement links TRBV5-8 to TRBJ2-1; 7 bases fit TRBD2. Per germline, CDR1 SGHTS and CDR2 YDEGEE. The CDR3 runs 15 residues. Losses at the gene ends were 0 bases for V and 2 bases for J; bases not matched to a gene: 2. CDR3 sequence reads: CASSLELAAYNEQFF. The CDR3 DNA is TGTGCCAGCAGCTTGGAGCTAGCGGCCTACAATGAGCAGTTCTTC.

The J gene is TRBJ2-2, the V gene TRBV7-6, with 7 nucleotides matching TRBD1. Losses at the gene ends were 2 bases for V and 0 bases for J; bases not matched to a gene: 0. The CDR3 contains 15 residues. From germline, CDR1 is SGHVS and CDR2 FNYEAQ. CDR3 protein: CASSLQGANTGELFF. The CDR3 nucleotides read TGTGCCAGCAGCTTACAGGGGGCGAACACCGGGGAGCTGTTTTTT.

This chain connects TRBV11-2 to TRBJ1-3; 8 bases line up with TRBD1. V lost 6 bases and J lost 0; bases outside the gene matches: 7. The CDR3 length is 16 residues. Germline lookup yields CDR1 SGHAT and CDR2 FQNNGV. In nucleotides, the CDR3 is TGTGCCAGCAGACGCAACAGGGGGAACTCTGGAAACACCATATATTTT. This codes for CASRRNRGNSGNTIYF. Combining the CDR3 with reference TRBV11-2 and TRBJ1-3 gives the whole variable domain EAGVAQSPRYKIIEKRQSVAFWCNPISGHATLYWYQQILGQGPKLLIQFQNNGVVDDSQLPKDRFSAERLKGVDSTLKIQPAKLEDSAVYLCASRRNRGNSGNTIYFGEGSWLTVV.

The chain recombines TRBV10-3 with TRBJ2-2, with D perhaps matching TRBD1 (6 bases). The V end was cut by 4 bases, the J end by 6 bases, with 24 bases between. Germline V CDR1 and CDR2: ENHRY, SYGVKD. The CDR3 is made up of 18 amino acids. The CDR3 spells CAISGRPTGFEAPGELFF. CDR3 nucleotide sequence: TGTGCCATCAGTGGGCGCCCTACAGGGTTTGAGGCTCCCGGGGAGCTGTTTTTT.

CDR3 protein: CASNAAVVEKLFF. The CDR3 region has the DNA TGTGCCAGCAACGCGGCGGTGGTTGAAAAACTGTTTTTT. The J gene is TRBJ1-4, the V gene TRBV19; D gene unclear. CDR1 and CDR2 from the germline V gene are LNHDA and SQIVND (reference sequence). V was trimmed by 9 bases and J by 7 bases, leaving 15 bases between them. There are 13 residues in the CDR3.

The CDR3 is CASSPVGRETQYF. The CDR3 DNA is TGTGCCAGCAGCCCAGTGGGGAGAGAGACCCAGTACTTC. The V call is TRBV7-9, the J call TRBJ2-5; possibly TRBD2 for D (5 bases). The CDR3 runs to 13 residues. Germline CDR1 and CDR2: SEHNR and FQNEAQ (reference sequence). Between the trimmed V and J ends, which lost 5 bases and 4 bases, there was a span of 11 bases.

The gene calls are TRBV7-9 and TRBJ1-4; D unclear. The germline gives CDR1 SEHNR, CDR2 FQNEAQ (reference sequence). V was clipped by 5 bases and J by 7 bases, with 14 bases between them. The CDR3 is 14 amino acids. CDR3 coding DNA: TGTGCCAGCAGCGCTTGGGCAGGAGGTGAAAAACTGTTTTTT. Its protein product is CASSAWAGGEKLFF.

This clone has ten or more counts. CDR3 nucleotides: TGTGCCAGCAGCCCAGGACAGGGGTTCGAAAAACTGTTTTTT. Protein sequence: CASSPGQGFEKLFF. The chain recombines TRBV7-9 with TRBJ1-4; 9 nucleotides agree with TRBD1. The J segment lost 8 bases and the V segment lost 5 bases, leaving 6 bases of the junction unmatched. Germline V gives CDR1 SEHNR, CDR2 FQNEAQ (reference sequence). This CDR3 comprises 14 residues. Variable domain in full (rest from reference TRBV7-9 and TRBJ1-4): DTGVSQNPRHKITKRGQNVTFRCDPISEHNRLYWYRQTLGQGPEFLTYFQNEAQLEKSRLLSDRFSAERPKGSFSTLEIQRTEQGDSAMYLCASSPGQGFEKLFFGSGTQLSVL.

The rearrangement joins TRBV11-3 to TRBJ2-2; a weak D match, TRBD2 (6 bases). The CDR3 is 13 residues long. Germline loops: CDR1 SGHNT, CDR2 YENEEA. Deletions cut 0 bases from V and 7 bases from J, with 6 bases between. The CDR3: CASSLEGGGELFF. DNA for the CDR3: TGTGCCAGCAGCTTAGAGGGAGGCGGGGAGCTGTTTTTT. The variable domain in full, with the rest retrieved from reference TRBV11-3 and TRBJ2-2, is EAGVVQSPRYKIIEKKQPVAFWCNPISGHNTLYWYLQNLGQGPELLIRYENEEAVDDSQLPKDRFSAERLKGVDSTLKIQPAELGDSAVYLCASSLEGGGELFFGEGSRLTVL.

V is TRBV27 and J is TRBJ2-1; no reliable D call. V was clipped by 5 bases and J by 6 bases, with 23 bases between them. Germline V gives CDR1 MNHEY, CDR2 SMNVEV (reference sequence). The CDR3 totals 17 residues. The CDR3 spells CASSAPAHSLALNEQFF. The CDR3 DNA sequence: TGTGCCAGCAGTGCGCCCGCACACAGCTTGGCACTCAATGAGCAGTTCTTC.

This clone came up once. J is TRBJ2-2 and V is TRBV29-1, with TRBD1 matching over 11 bases. The CDR3 totals 15 residues. Trimming took 2 bases from V and 3 from J; bases not matched to a gene: 2. Germline V gene lookup returns CDR1 SQVTM and CDR2 ANQGSEA. CDR3 sequence (DNA): TGCAGCGTTGAAAGGGGACAGGGGGACACCGGGGAGCTGTTTTTT. As protein: CSVERGQGDTGELFF.

For the CDR3, the DNA is TGTGCCTCCACGCCTAGCGGGGGTGCTAACACCGGGGAGCTGTTTTTT. Encoded protein: CASTPSGGANTGELFF. The rearrangement links TRBV28 to TRBJ2-2, with 10 bases that match TRBD2. V gave up 11 bases and J gave up 2 bases; unmatched junction bases: 11. The germline CDR1 and CDR2 sequences are MDHEN and SYDVKM. CDR3 length: 16 residues.

This clone was recorded only once. The chain links TRBV10-2 to TRBJ2-5; possible D gene TRBD2, 7 bases. The CDR3 covers 15 residues. The germline V gene encodes CDR1 WSHSY and CDR2 SAAADI. V lost 0 bases and J lost 2, with 10 bases in between. The CDR3 is CASSESGGGQETQYF. CDR3 bases: TGCGCCAGCAGTGAGTCGGGAGGGGGACAAGAGACCCAGTACTTC.